The 23 T cell receptor beta chains below all came from one sample that was sequenced in a study of spatial heterogeneity in lung cancer. TCRdb redid the calling of the 5' RACE reads with MiXCR, one entry per CDR3 protein. The sample includes around 66,000 distinct CDR3 sequences, under 7.5% of them seen just once. Described time point: sample taken at primary tumor resection. The sample in question was PBMCs, obtained at surgery. Receptors were obtained from a female donor with early-stage non-small cell lung cancer.

The J gene is TRBJ1-6, the V gene TRBV7-2, with a weak D call TRBD1 (5 bases). The germline V gene has CDR1 SGHTA and CDR2 FQGNSA. The CDR3 spans 14 residues. Trimming cost V 6 bases and J 7 bases, with 13 bases left between them. Here the CDR3 reads CASRRDRLNSPLHF. CDR3 DNA sequence: TGTGCCAGCAGGCGAGACAGACTAAATTCACCCCTCCACTTT.

This clonotype has more than one count but fewer than ten. The chain recombines TRBV19 with TRBJ1-5; a possible D gene is TRBD1 (6 bases). The CDR3 is 13 amino acids. V lost 8 bases and J 1 base, leaving 9 bases between the germline ends. Germline CDR1 reads LNHDA; CDR2 reads SQIVND (reference sequence). Here the CDR3 DNA reads TGTGCCAGTGCCGGGACAAGCAATCAGCCCCAGCATTTT. This encodes CASAGTSNQPQHF.

This clonotype was picked up many times. The chain recombines TRBV3-1 with TRBJ1-4; D not certain. There are 15 residues in the CDR3. The germline V and J ends were trimmed by 1 base and 5 bases, with 11 bases remaining between them. Germline V gene lookup returns CDR1 LGHDT and CDR2 YNNKEL (reference sequence). The CDR3 coding sequence is TGTGCCAGCAGCCAAGTTGAGACATTGAATGAAAAACTGTTTTTT. It translates to CASSQVETLNEKLFF.

This clonotype was seen at least ten times. The rearrangement joins TRBV20-1 to TRBJ2-1; either TRBD1 or TRBD2 may fit D (5 bases each). The CDR3 has 12 amino acids. Germline V gene sequence: CDR1 DFQATT, CDR2 SNEGSKA (reference sequence). CDR3 residues: CTTRGDVNEQFF. In DNA, the CDR3 is TGCACTACGAGGGGAGATGTCAATGAGCAGTTCTTC.

By share, this clonotype ranks as medium-sized. The chain joins TRBV29-1 to TRBJ2-4, with TRBD1 identical over 8 bases. The junction had 8 bases not matched to a gene; V was cut back by 6 bases and J by 10 bases. The CDR3 is 12 residues long. Germline V CDR1 and CDR2: SQVTM, ANQGSEA. CDR3 region: CSVTLTGGIQYF. CDR3 DNA: TGCAGCGTCACCTTAACAGGGGGAATTCAGTACTTC.

This clonotype has at least ten counts. This chain links TRBV12-3 or TRBV12-4 with TRBJ1-2; TRBD1 matches 10 bases. The junction had 5 bases not matched to a gene; V was cut back by 5 bases and J by 8 bases. This CDR3 is built from 13 residues. CDR3 sequence reads: CASSTTGGGGYTF. DNA of the CDR3: TGTGCCAGCAGTACGACAGGGGGCGGCGGCTACACCTTC.

There are many counts of this clonotype. The chain uses TRBV5-4 and TRBJ2-2, with D uncertain. Trimming left V 0 bases short and J 7 bases short, with 13 bases between. Germline CDR1 reads SGHNT; CDR2 reads YYREEE (reference sequence). This CDR3 has 15 residues. CDR3 sequence (DNA): TGTGCCAGCAGCTTGGCAGTTAGGTCTAACGGGGAGCTGTTTTTT. It translates to CASSLAVRSNGELFF.

V gene TRBV18 combines with J gene TRBJ1-5; 10 bases map to TRBD1. The V segment lost 2 bases and the J segment 8 bases; nucleotides outside the gene matches: 3. There are 14 residues in the CDR3. Germline V gene data show CDR1 as KGHSH and CDR2 as LQKENI. CDR3 sequence: CASSPGGTGEPQHF. DNA for the CDR3: TGTGCCAGCTCACCAGGGGGGACAGGGGAGCCCCAGCATTTT.

The chain employs TRBV5-1 and TRBJ2-5, with D perhaps matching TRBD1 (5 bases). V was clipped by 4 bases and J by 0 bases, with 10 bases between them. The germline CDR1 and CDR2 sequences are SGHRS and YFSETQ. The CDR3 spans 14 residues. CDR3 sequence (DNA): TGCGCCAGCAGCATGTACAGGTACCAAGAGACCCAGTACTTC. Encoded protein: CASSMYRYQETQYF.

The gene calls are TRBV10-3 and TRBJ2-1, with D tentatively TRBD2 (5 bases). The CDR3 is 17 amino acids. CDR1 and CDR2 from the germline V gene are ENHRY and SYGVKD. V lost 0 bases, J lost 7 bases, and 19 bases lay in between. Written as DNA, the CDR3 is TGTGCCATCAGTGAGTCATCGAGGGTAGGCCTTGGGAATGAGCAGTTCTTC. It yields the protein CAISESSRVGLGNEQFF.

This clonotype has just a few counts. The V call is TRBV6-1, the J call TRBJ2-2; D unclear. Germline CDR1 MNHNS, CDR2 SASEGT. This CDR3 has 13 amino acids. Deletions cut 4 bases from V and 2 bases from J, with 5 bases between. Here the CDR3 DNA reads TGTGCCAGCAGTGTTTCCAACACCGGGGAGCTGTTTTTT. The encoded protein is CASSVSNTGELFF.

The table lists this clonotype with a few counts. The chain carries TRBV7-3 and TRBJ1-1; D perhaps matches TRBD1 (6 bases). The CDR3 is 15 amino acids. Germline CDR1 reads SGHTA; CDR2 reads FQGTGA. V lost 5 bases, J lost 4 bases, and 17 bases lay in between. The CDR3 coding sequence is TGTGCCAGCAGCCCCCGGGGGCAGGGGATCACTGAAGCTTTCTTT. Translation: CASSPRGQGITEAFF.

Ten or more counts support this clonotype. The chain uses TRBV5-5 and TRBJ1-5; D is unresolved. V lost 6 bases, J lost 8 bases, and 18 bases lay in between. Germline CDR1 is SGHKS and CDR2 is YYEKEE (reference sequence). This CDR3 is 14 amino acids long. CDR3 protein: CASTRIGESEPQHF. The CDR3 bases are TGTGCCAGCACCCGGATCGGGGAGTCGGAGCCCCAGCATTTT.

This clonotype was counted at least ten times. The gene calls are TRBV4-1 and TRBJ1-5; D is undetermined. The V end lost 4 bases, the J end lost 3 bases, and 16 bases lay between the germline ends. This CDR3 is built from 16 residues. Germline V CDR1 and CDR2: MGHRA, YSYEKL. The CDR3 spells CASSLVDGSFNQPQHF. The CDR3 nucleotides read TGCGCCAGCAGCCTCGTGGACGGTAGCTTCAATCAGCCCCAGCATTTT.

About this clonotype itself: A much more abundant neighbour one base away suggests this may be a read error. This chain links TRBV6-6 with TRBJ2-7; 7 bases are shared with TRBD2. Germline CDR1 is MNHNY and CDR2 is SVGAGI (reference sequence). The length of the CDR3 is 15 residues. DNA of the CDR3: TGTGCCAGCAGTTACGGTGGCGGGAGCGGCTACAAGCAGTACTTC. This sequence encodes CASSYGGGSGYKQYF.

The chain couples TRBV14 to TRBJ1-1; TRBD1 is a possible D gene (6 bases). The CDR3 sequence is 15 residues long. The V gene lost 5 bases and the J gene lost 1 base, with 14 bases spanning the gap. Germline CDR1 reads SGHDN; CDR2 reads FVKESK. CDR3 in DNA: TGTGCCAGCAGCTCCCCCGGGACACAGAACACTGAAGCTTTCTTT. Translated: CASSSPGTQNTEAFF.

The gene calls are TRBV10-2 and TRBJ2-3; D gene unclear. Germline V gene lookup returns CDR1 WSHSY and CDR2 SAAADI. CDR3 length: 14 residues. V was trimmed by 5 bases and J by 5 bases, leaving 14 bases between them. The CDR3, as DNA: TGCGCCAGCAGTCGGCAGGAATTGGGAGATACGCAGTATTTT. Translated, it gives CASSRQELGDTQYF.

This clonotype was picked up many times. V and J are TRBV4-1 and TRBJ1-2; D gene unclear. CDR1 MGHRA and CDR2 YSYEKL come from the germline V gene. The CDR3 is made up of 13 amino acids. The V end lost 3 bases, the J end lost 5 bases, and 10 bases lay between the germline ends. The CDR3 region is CASSHGPEYGYTF. Here the CDR3 DNA reads TGCGCCAGCAGCCACGGACCCGAATATGGCTACACCTTC.

This clonotype was detected ten times or more. The chain couples TRBV28 to TRBJ1-5; D is ambiguous. V was trimmed by 4 bases and J by 4 bases, leaving 11 bases between them. Looked up from germline, CDR1 is MDHEN and CDR2 is SYDVKM. The CDR3 contains 14 residues. The CDR3 DNA is TGTGCCAGCAGTTACCGGGAGCTAAATCAGCCCCAGCATTTT. Its protein is CASSYRELNQPQHF.

This clonotype appeared many times. The chain couples TRBV5-4 to TRBJ2-2, with TRBD1 as a possible D gene (6 bases). The V gene lost 4 bases and the J gene lost 3 bases, with 10 bases spanning the gap. The CDR3 length is 14 residues. Germline V gives CDR1 SGHNT, CDR2 YYREEE (reference sequence). The CDR3 is CASSPGQDTGELFF. The CDR3 coding sequence is TGTGCCAGCAGCCCGGGACAAGACACCGGGGAGCTGTTTTTT.

This clonotype has at least ten counts. In nucleotides, the CDR3 is TGTGCCAGCAGTCCCTGGGCCCCGGGCTCCGCTGGGCCGGGAGCTTTCTTT. As protein: CASSPWAPGSAGPGAFF. V usage is TRBV27 and J usage is TRBJ1-1; D remains ambiguous. Germline CDR1 reads MNHEY; CDR2 reads SMNVEV (reference sequence). The CDR3 is made up of 17 amino acids. V dropped 5 bases and J dropped 10 bases, with 29 bases sitting between them.

This clonotype was recorded many times. The chain recombines TRBV18 with TRBJ1-1; possible D gene TRBD1, 6 bases. Germline CDR1 KGHSH, CDR2 LQKENI. Trimming stripped 3 bases from V and 1 base from J, with 18 bases between. The CDR3 loop spans 17 amino acids. CDR3 DNA sequence: TGTGCCAGCTCACCCCCCACAGGGCGGGCGTCGAACACTGAAGCTTTCTTT. Protein sequence: CASSPPTGRASNTEAFF.

This clonotype came up many times. The CDR3, as DNA: TGTGCCAGCAGTTTGAACAGGGTGACAATTGGAACTAATGAAAAACTGTTTTTT. Its translation: CASSLNRVTIGTNEKLFF. This rearrangement joins TRBV28 to TRBJ1-4; D is perhaps TRBD1 (6 bases). From germline, CDR1 is MDHEN and CDR2 SYDVKM. This CDR3 has 18 amino acids. The ends were cut back, 3 bases at V and 1 base at J, with 18 bases in the middle. Drawing the rest from reference TRBV28 and TRBJ1-4, the complete variable domain is DVKVTQSSRYLVKRTGEKVFLECVQDMDHENMFWYRQDPGLGLRLIYFSYDVKMKEKGDIPEGYSVSREKKERFSLILESASTNQTSMYLCASSLNRVTIGTNEKLFFGSGTQLSVL.